The clone carrying this T cell receptor (beta chain) appeared once. V lost 3 bases and J lost 2, with 7 bases in between. The CDR3 spans 14 residues. The V gene's germline CDR1 is ENHRY and CDR2 SYGVKD. The sample originates from a study of early T cells in non-severe SARS-CoV-2 infection. MiXCR was run by TCRdb on the 5' RACE reads, yielding one entry per CDR3 protein. The table has about 81,000 distinct CDR3 sequences, more than 13% seen once. The receptor comes from an adult who was a healthcare worker with PCR-confirmed SARS-CoV-2 infection or an uninfected control (not recorded which). Sequencing was performed on whole blood. The chain has TRBV10-3 and TRBJ1-4; the D is unclear. In nucleotides, the CDR3 is TGTGCCATCAGTGAAGGAGGGACTAATGAAAAACTGTTTTTT. Translation: CAISEGGTNEKLFF.